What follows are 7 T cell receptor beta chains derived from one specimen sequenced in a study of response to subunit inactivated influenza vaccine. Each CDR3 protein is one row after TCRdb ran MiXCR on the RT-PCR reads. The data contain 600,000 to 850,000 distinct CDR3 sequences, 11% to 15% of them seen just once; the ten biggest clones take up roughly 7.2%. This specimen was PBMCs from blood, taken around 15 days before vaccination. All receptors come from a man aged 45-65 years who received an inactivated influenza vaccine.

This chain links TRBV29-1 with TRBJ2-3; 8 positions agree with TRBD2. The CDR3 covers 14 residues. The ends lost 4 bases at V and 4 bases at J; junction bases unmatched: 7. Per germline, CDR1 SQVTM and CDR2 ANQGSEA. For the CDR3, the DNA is TGCAGCGTTGCACCAGCGGGAGAGGCAGATACGCAGTATTTT. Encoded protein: CSVAPAGEADTQYF.

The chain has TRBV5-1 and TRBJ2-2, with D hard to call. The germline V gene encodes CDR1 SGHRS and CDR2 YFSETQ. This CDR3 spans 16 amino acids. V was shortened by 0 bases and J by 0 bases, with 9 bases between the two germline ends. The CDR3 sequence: CASSLDQASNTGELFF. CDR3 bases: TGCGCCAGCAGCTTGGACCAGGCCTCGAACACCGGGGAGCTGTTTTTT.

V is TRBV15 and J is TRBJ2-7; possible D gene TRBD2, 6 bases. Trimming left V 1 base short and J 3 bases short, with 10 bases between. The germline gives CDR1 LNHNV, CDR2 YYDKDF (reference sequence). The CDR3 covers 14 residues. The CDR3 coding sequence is TGTGCCACCAGCAGAGGCGGGGACCGCTACGAGCAGTACTTC. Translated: CATSRGGDRYEQYF.

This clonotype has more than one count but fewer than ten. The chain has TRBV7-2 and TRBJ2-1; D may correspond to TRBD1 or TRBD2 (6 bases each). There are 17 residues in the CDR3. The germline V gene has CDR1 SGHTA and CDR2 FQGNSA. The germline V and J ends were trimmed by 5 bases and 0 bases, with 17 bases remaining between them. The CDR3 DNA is TGTGCCAGCAGCCGGAGGGGGGCCGTTAGCTCCTACAATGAGCAGTTCTTC. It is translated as CASSRRGAVSSYNEQFF.

This CDR3 reads CASSYPSEVTNYGYTF. In DNA, the CDR3 is TGTGCCAGCAGTTACCCCTCGGAAGTCACTAACTATGGCTACACCTTC. The chain joins TRBV6-2 or TRBV6-3 to TRBJ1-2; no clear D gene. The V and J ends lost 2 bases and 0 bases respectively, with 13 bases between them. The CDR3 runs 16 residues. Per germline, CDR1 MNHEY and CDR2 SVGEGT.

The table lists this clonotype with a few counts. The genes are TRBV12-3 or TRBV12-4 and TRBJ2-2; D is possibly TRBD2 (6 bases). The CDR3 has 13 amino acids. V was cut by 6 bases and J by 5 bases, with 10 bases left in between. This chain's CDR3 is CASRGAGTGELFF. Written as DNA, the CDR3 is TGTGCCAGCAGGGGCGCGGGGACCGGGGAGCTGTTTTTT.

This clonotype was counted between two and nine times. The CDR3 bases are TGCAGTGGACGGAGCTCCTACAATGAGCAGTTCTTC. Protein sequence: CSGRSSYNEQFF. The V and J genes are TRBV20-1 and TRBJ2-1; no reliable D call. The CDR3 runs 12 residues. The V gene lost 7 bases and the J gene lost 0 bases, with 7 bases spanning the gap. The germline CDR1 and CDR2 sequences are DFQATT and SNEGSKA (reference sequence).